This T cell receptor beta chain was sequenced during a study of blood T cell repertoires in COVID-19. The overall study: The United States, Italy and Spain were the sources of the acute and convalescent COVID-19 samples. T cells, B-cell-depleted T cells, or PBMCs supplied cDNA or gDNA.

Seattle enrolled patients during active infection and tracked them longitudinally. Some clones are missing from TCRdb's copy, which holds only in-frame ones; the method was immunoSEQ multiplex PCR. This sample has 300,000 to 400,000 clones, with 85% to 90% found just once. V was shortened by 7 bases and J by 3 bases, with 12 bases between the two germline ends. CDR3 length: 13 amino acids. The V gene's germline CDR1 is SNHLY and CDR2 FYNNEI. The chain carries TRBV2 and TRBJ1-2, with TRBD1 as a possible D gene (6 bases). This TCR came from a woman in her twenties or thirties with COVID-19, enrolled during active disease. The sequencing sample was made of peripheral blood. The CDR3 region has the DNA TGTGCCAGCACAGGGGTGCTCGACTATGGCTACACCTTC. Translated: CASTGVLDYGYTF.